This TCR beta chain was profiled in a study of post-analysis software for immune sequencing data. Study-wide background: The study covered relapsing-remitting, secondary progressive and progressive-relapsing courses of multiple sclerosis.

Notes on the study in general: Patients carried roughly 5 TRBV segments more frequently than controls did, and TRBV5-6, TRBV5-1 and TRBV20-1 were among them.

This clonotype was recorded a few times. The antigen remains unidentified. The CDR3 is made up of 16 amino acids. V was pared by 2 bases and J by 4 bases, with 18 bases between. From germline, CDR1 is MNHEY and CDR2 SVGEGT. The authors incorporated unique molecular identifiers into the TCR beta cDNA libraries. TCRdb itself ran the PCR reads through MiXCR, one entry per CDR3 protein. The table lists about 770,000 distinct CDR3 sequences, just over 45% of them singletons, with 4.9% in the top ten. The chain couples TRBV6-2 or TRBV6-3 to TRBJ2-7; the D gene could be TRBD1 or TRBD2 (5 bases each). Sequencing was done on a sample of blood. This TCR was sampled from a girl aged 5 to 17 with multiple sclerosis. The CDR3 here is CASSYQGNGARYEQYF. The CDR3 DNA follows: TGTGCCAGCAGTTACCAGGGCAACGGGGCGCGGTACGAGCAGTACTTC.